Presented here are 4 T cell receptor beta chains from one specimen sequenced in a study of blood T cells in healthy people across ages. PCR was performed a second time for about 6 to 11 cycles using a sample-barcoded 5' primer and a J-beta primer mix. TCRdb processed the 5' RACE reads anew with MiXCR; each CDR3 protein has one entry. In the table there are about 760,000 distinct CDR3 sequences, 25% of which are singletons. The same sample was also studied in work on T cells of mothers and their children.

Sequencing was done on a sample of blood. These receptor sequences come from a boy aged 5-17 years in good health.

The chain uses TRBV12-3 or TRBV12-4 and TRBJ1-2, with 9 bases lining up with TRBD1. This CDR3 has 14 residues. V dropped 1 base and J dropped 8; count of bases not matched to a gene: 5. The CDR3 sequence: CASSLGDRVRGYTF. The CDR3 nucleotides are TGTGCCAGCAGTTTAGGGGACAGGGTGAGGGGCTACACCTTC.

The table lists this clonotype with a few counts. The V call is TRBV29-1, the J call TRBJ2-1; 8 bases fit TRBD1. With V trimmed by 7 bases and J by 4 bases, 6 bases remained unmatched. The CDR3 is 13 amino acids. Germline V lookup: CDR1 SQVTM, CDR2 ANQGSEA. CDR3 in amino acids: CSEGTGPYNEQFF. The CDR3 DNA is TGCAGCGAAGGGACAGGCCCATACAATGAGCAGTTCTTC.

This clonotype has just a few counts. This sequence joins TRBV7-9 and TRBJ2-5; 8 bases agree with TRBD1. The ends lost 5 bases at V and 4 bases at J; junction bases unmatched: 9. The germline CDR1 and CDR2 sequences are SEHNR and FQNEAQ (reference sequence). The CDR3 has 15 residues. The CDR3 nucleotides read TGTGCCAGCAGCCGCGGACAGGGATTCGTAGAGACCCAGTACTTC. Protein: CASSRGQGFVETQYF.

This clonotype appeared a few times. J is TRBJ1-1 and V is TRBV7-2; TRBD1 matches at 7 bases. With V trimmed by 5 bases and J by 4 bases, 7 bases remained unmatched. The CDR3 has 14 residues. Per germline, CDR1 SGHTA and CDR2 FQGNSA. The CDR3 DNA is TGTGCCAGCAGCATCCTGACAGGGACCACTGAAGCTTTCTTT. It yields the protein CASSILTGTTEAFF.